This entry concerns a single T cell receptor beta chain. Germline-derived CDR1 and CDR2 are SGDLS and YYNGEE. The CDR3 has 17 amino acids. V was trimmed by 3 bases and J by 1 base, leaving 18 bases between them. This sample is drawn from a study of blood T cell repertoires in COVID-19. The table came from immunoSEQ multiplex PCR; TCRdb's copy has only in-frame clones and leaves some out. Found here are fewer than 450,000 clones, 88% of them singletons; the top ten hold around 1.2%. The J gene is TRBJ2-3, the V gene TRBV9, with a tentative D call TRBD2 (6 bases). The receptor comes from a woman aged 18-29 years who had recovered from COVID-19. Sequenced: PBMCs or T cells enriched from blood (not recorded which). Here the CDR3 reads CASSDHPLREGTDTQYF. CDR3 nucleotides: TGTGCCAGCAGCGATCATCCTTTGAGGGAGGGCACAGATACGCAGTATTTT.